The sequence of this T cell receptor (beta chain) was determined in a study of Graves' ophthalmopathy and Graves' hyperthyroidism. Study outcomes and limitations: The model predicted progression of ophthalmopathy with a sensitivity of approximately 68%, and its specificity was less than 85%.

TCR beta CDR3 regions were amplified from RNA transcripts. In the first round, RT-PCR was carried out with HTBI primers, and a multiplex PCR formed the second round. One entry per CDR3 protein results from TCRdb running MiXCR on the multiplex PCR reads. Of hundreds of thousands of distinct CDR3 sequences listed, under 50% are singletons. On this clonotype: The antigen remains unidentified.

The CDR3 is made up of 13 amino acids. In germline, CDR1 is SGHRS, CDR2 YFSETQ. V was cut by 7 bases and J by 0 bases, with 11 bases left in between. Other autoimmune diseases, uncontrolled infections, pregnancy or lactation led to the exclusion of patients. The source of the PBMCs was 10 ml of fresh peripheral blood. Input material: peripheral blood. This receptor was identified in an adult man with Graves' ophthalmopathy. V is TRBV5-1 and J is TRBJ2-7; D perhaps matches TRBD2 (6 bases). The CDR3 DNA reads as TGCGCCAGCTCCTCTAGCGACTCCTACGAGCAGTACTTC. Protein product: CASSSSDSYEQYF.